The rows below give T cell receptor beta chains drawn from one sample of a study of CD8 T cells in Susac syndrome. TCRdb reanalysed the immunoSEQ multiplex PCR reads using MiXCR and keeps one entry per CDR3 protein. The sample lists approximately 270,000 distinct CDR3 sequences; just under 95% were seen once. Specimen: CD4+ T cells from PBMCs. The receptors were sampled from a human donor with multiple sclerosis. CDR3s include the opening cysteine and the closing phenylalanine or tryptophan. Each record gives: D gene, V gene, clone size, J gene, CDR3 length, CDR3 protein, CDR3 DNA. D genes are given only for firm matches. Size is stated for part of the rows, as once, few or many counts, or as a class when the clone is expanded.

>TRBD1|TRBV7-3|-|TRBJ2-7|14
CASSWDRGTGEQYF
TGTGCCAGCAGCTGGGACAGGGGAACGGGCGAGCAGTACTTC
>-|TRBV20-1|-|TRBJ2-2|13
CSARYLGAGELFF
TGCAGTGCTAGATATCTTGGGGCCGGGGAGCTGTTTTTT
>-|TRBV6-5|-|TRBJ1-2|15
CASSYSQQTNYGYTF
TGTGCCAGCAGTTACTCGCAGCAGACTAACTATGGCTACACCTTC
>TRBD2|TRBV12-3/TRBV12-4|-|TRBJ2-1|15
CASSPGTSGYNEQFF
TGTGCCAGCAGTCCCGGGACTAGCGGCTACAATGAGCAGTTCTTC
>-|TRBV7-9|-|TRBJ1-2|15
CASSLSLRGNYGYTF
TGTGCCAGCAGCTTATCCTTAAGGGGAAACTATGGCTACACCTTC
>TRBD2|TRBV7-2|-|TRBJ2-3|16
CASSLLAGGPRDTQYF
TGTGCCAGCAGCTTACTAGCGGGAGGCCCCCGGGATACGCAGTATTTT
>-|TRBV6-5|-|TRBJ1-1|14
CASSYLGRDTEAFF
TGTGCCAGCAGTTACTTGGGGCGAGACACTGAAGCTTTCTTT
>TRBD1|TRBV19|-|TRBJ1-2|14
CASSDHRGVYGYTF
TGTGCCAGTAGTGATCACAGGGGTGTCTATGGCTACACCTTC
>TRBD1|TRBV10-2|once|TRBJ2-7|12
CASSERDSEQYF
TGCGCCAGCAGTGAGAGGGACAGCGAGCAGTACTTC
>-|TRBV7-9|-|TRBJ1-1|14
CASSLGDASTEAFF
TGTGCCAGCAGCTTAGGGGACGCCAGTACTGAAGCTTTCTTT
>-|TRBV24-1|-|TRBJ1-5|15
CATSDSSPGSQPQHF
TGTGCCACCAGTGATAGTAGCCCAGGGAGTCAGCCCCAGCATTTT
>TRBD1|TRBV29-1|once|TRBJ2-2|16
CSVDPLRDSRTGELFF
TGCAGCGTTGACCCACTCCGGGACAGTAGGACCGGGGAGCTGTTTTTT
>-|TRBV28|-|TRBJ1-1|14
CASSLPPERTEAFF
TGTGCCAGCAGCTTGCCGCCCGAAAGGACTGAAGCTTTCTTT
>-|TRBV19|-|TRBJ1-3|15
CASGKDSSSGNTIYF
TGTGCCAGTGGGAAGGACTCTAGCTCTGGAAACACCATATATTTT
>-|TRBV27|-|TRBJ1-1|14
CASSAGVKYTEAFF
TGTGCCAGCAGCGCAGGGGTCAAGTACACTGAAGCTTTCTTT
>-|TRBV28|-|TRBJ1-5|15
CASSFSGGGNQPQHF
TGTGCCAGCAGTTTCTCGGGGGGGGGCAATCAGCCCCAGCATTTT